One and the same sample provided the 2 T cell receptor beta chains below, sequenced in a study of T cells in tumors after PD-1 blockade. Measured with immunoSEQ multiplex PCR; TCRdb has only the in-frame clones, and not every one. The data hold tens of thousands of clones, with roughly 79% observed a single time. Sample: PBMCs, taken before anti-PD-1 treatment. The receptors originated from a human donor with basal cell carcinoma.

In this sample, this clone turned up a few times. The chain has TRBV28 and TRBJ2-7; tentative D call: TRBD1 (6 bases). CDR1 is MDHEN and CDR2 is SYDVKM in the germline V gene. The CDR3 runs 14 residues. The germline V and J ends were trimmed by 1 base and 4 bases, with 11 bases remaining between them. Here the CDR3 DNA reads TGTGCCAGCAGTTTATCGGGCAGGGGTTACGAGCAGTACTTC. This gives the protein CASSLSGRGYEQYF.

This chain's CDR3 is CAWSPPLGQGWTGELFF. CDR3 nucleotide sequence: TGTGCCTGGAGTCCACCCCTGGGACAGGGGTGGACCGGGGAGCTGTTTTTT. The genes are TRBV30 and TRBJ2-2; 10 positions match TRBD1. From germline, CDR1 is GTSNPN and CDR2 SVGIG (reference sequence). J gave up 5 bases and V 2 bases, and 11 bases lay outside the gene matches. CDR3 size: 17 residues.